Detailed here is one T cell receptor (beta chain). Its antigen remains unidentified. These data are taken from a study of OX40 agonist ivuxolimab in advanced cancers. Blood got drawn at baseline, again on cycle 4 day 1, and then on cycle 7 day 1. Findings of the study overall: At 0.1 to 3.0 mg/kg, CD4+ and CD8+ blood T cells expanded clonally by week 6.

The table came from immunoSEQ multiplex PCR; TCRdb's copy has only in-frame clones and leaves some out. The table shows about 22,000 clones, with roughly 83% occurring only once. There are 14 residues in the CDR3. Looked up from germline, CDR1 is MNHEY and CDR2 is SMNVEV (reference sequence). The V end lost 0 bases, the J end lost 9 bases, and 12 bases lay between the germline ends. This material consisted of CD4+ or CD8+ T cells sorted from blood, taken in a trial of the OX40 agonist ivuxolimab. The receptor was isolated from an adult with an advanced solid tumor such as melanoma, head and neck, liver or kidney cancer. V is TRBV27 and J is TRBJ2-1; D possibly corresponds to TRBD2 (5 bases). The CDR3 protein is CASSLSISGVEQFF. The CDR3 nucleotides read TGTGCCAGCAGTTTATCGATATCCGGGGTTGAGCAGTTCTTC.